These 30 T cell receptor beta chains were sequenced from one sample in a study of cytomegalovirus exposure and HLA in healthy donors. A multiplex PCR was run with 60 Vbeta primers and 13 Jbeta primers. The method was immunoSEQ multiplex PCR; TCRdb's version includes in-frame clones alone and lacks a portion of them. The sample lists around 97,000 clones, less than 10% occurring once. The sequenced sample was PBMCs. These TCRs come from a man between 45 and 60 years old in good health and CMV-seropositive.

This chain joins TRBV5-1 and TRBJ1-4; D is unclear. Trimming shortened V by 4 bases and J by 4 bases, and 14 bases separated the two germline ends. This CDR3 has 15 amino acids. Germline V gene sequence: CDR1 SGHRS, CDR2 YFSETQ. The CDR3 spells CASSGSGINNEKLFF. DNA for the CDR3: TGCGCCAGCAGCGGGTCGGGGATTAATAATGAAAAACTGTTTTTT. Full variable domain (remainder filled in from reference TRBV5-1 and TRBJ1-4): KAGVTQTPRYLIKTRGQQVTLSCSPISGHRSVSWYQQTPGQGLQFLFEYFSETQRNKGNFPGRFSGRQFSNSRSEMNVSTLELGDSALYLCASSGSGINNEKLFFGSGTQLSVL.

The chain employs TRBV6-1 and TRBJ2-5; possibly TRBD2 for D (7 bases). Deletions cut 6 bases from V and 5 bases from J, with 16 bases between. Germline V CDR1 and CDR2: MNHNS, SASEGT. The CDR3 covers 14 residues. The CDR3 sequence is CASSGGGSGETQYF. CDR3 nucleotide sequence: TGTGCCAGCAGCGGGGGCGGGAGTGGGGAGACCCAGTACTTC.

This clone appeared a few times. The CDR3 here is CASSQQGLGETQYF. CDR3 bases: TGTGCCAGCAGTCAACAGGGTTTGGGGGAGACCCAGTACTTC. The rearrangement links TRBV27 to TRBJ2-5; a possible D gene is TRBD1 (6 bases). V shed 5 bases and J shed 5 bases, with 15 bases lying between them. CDR1 and CDR2 from the germline V gene are MNHEY and SMNVEV (reference sequence). CDR3 size: 14 residues.

This chain connects TRBV5-4 to TRBJ2-1; TRBD2 might be the D (6 bases). Germline V CDR1 and CDR2: SGHNT, YYREEE (reference sequence). The V gene lost 1 base and the J gene lost 7 bases, with 18 bases spanning the gap. This CDR3 comprises 16 residues. The CDR3 DNA reads TGTGCCAGCAGCTTGCCCCACGGGGGAGGTAGGAATGAGCAGTTCTTC. It specifies CASSLPHGGGRNEQFF.

The rearrangement joins TRBV2 to TRBJ1-2; D uncertain. The CDR3 has 11 residues. Trimming removed 4 bases at V and 8 bases at J, with 8 bases between. The germline V gene encodes CDR1 SNHLY and CDR2 FYNNEI. For the CDR3, the DNA is TGTGCCAGCAGTGTAGAACGAGGCTACACCTTC. It yields the protein CASSVERGYTF.

This clone was found a few times. The V gene is TRBV19, the J gene TRBJ1-5, with D tentatively TRBD1 (6 bases). The CDR3 covers 13 residues. Germline V gene lookup returns CDR1 LNHDA and CDR2 SQIVND (reference sequence). V lost 7 bases and J lost 4, with 11 bases in between. For the CDR3, the DNA is TGTGCCAGTACCTGGACAGCTAATCAGCCCCAGCATTTT. Its protein is CASTWTANQPQHF.

The table lists this clone with a few counts. This chain connects TRBV10-1 to TRBJ2-1, with D possibly matching TRBD2 (5 bases). Trimming pared 5 bases from V and 3 bases from J, leaving 11 bases between. CDR1 and CDR2 from the germline V gene are WNHNN and SYGVQD (reference sequence). There are 14 residues in the CDR3. The CDR3 here is CASSPRADYNEQFF. The CDR3 DNA sequence: TGCGCCAGCAGTCCACGAGCGGACTACAATGAGCAGTTCTTC.

The chain combines TRBV5-6 with TRBJ1-2; D is perhaps TRBD1 (5 bases). CDR3 length: 14 residues. Germline CDR1 and CDR2: SGHDT and YYEEEE. Between the trimmed V and J ends, which lost 4 bases and 8 bases, there was a span of 18 bases. The CDR3 here is CASSEVGRRGGYTF. CDR3 nucleotide sequence: TGTGCCAGCAGCGAGGTTGGCCGGAGGGGAGGCTACACCTTC.

The chain combines TRBV30 with TRBJ1-3; D is unresolved. CDR1 is GTSNPN and CDR2 is SVGIG in the germline V gene (reference sequence). The CDR3 sequence is 11 residues long. This chain's CDR3 is CVSGAGNTIYF. As DNA, the CDR3 is TGTGTCTCCGGGGCTGGAAACACCATATATTTT.

The chain is built from TRBV2 and TRBJ2-3, with D possibly matching TRBD2 (6 bases). The CDR3 covers 17 residues. CDR1 is SNHLY, CDR2 FYNNEI, per germline. V was shortened by 6 bases and J by 4 bases, with 23 bases between the two germline ends. CDR3 region: CASSGVLLAHIPDTQYF. The CDR3 nucleotides read TGTGCCAGCAGCGGCGTCCTACTAGCACATATCCCAGATACGCAGTATTTT.

The rearrangement uses TRBV9 and TRBJ2-5; D is uncertain. The CDR3 consists of 13 residues. CDR1 and CDR2 (germline): SGDLS, YYNGEE. The V end was cut by 2 bases, the J end by 4 bases, with 9 bases between. The CDR3 loop reads CASSVRTGETQYF. As DNA, the CDR3 is TGTGCCAGCAGCGTCCGAACCGGAGAGACCCAGTACTTC.

The chain recombines TRBV13 with TRBJ1-3; D may be TRBD1 (5 bases). V dropped 8 bases and J dropped 0 bases, with 35 bases sitting between them. Germline V lookup: CDR1 PRHDT, CDR2 FYEKMQ (reference sequence). The CDR3 sequence is 22 residues long. CDR3 nucleotide sequence: TGTGCCAGCGATAGGCCCCGATTAACCCCCAACGAAAAGACAGTCTCTGGAAACACCATATATTTT. Translation: CASDRPRLTPNEKTVSGNTIYF. The full variable domain, completed using reference TRBV13 and TRBJ1-3, is AAGVIQSPRHLIKEKRETATLKCYPIPRHDTVYWYQQGPGQDPQFLISFYEKMQSDKGSIPDRFSAQQFSDYHSELNMSSLELGDSALYFCASDRPRLTPNEKTVSGNTIYFGEGSWLTVV.

J is TRBJ2-2 and V is TRBV18; D remains ambiguous. V gave up 5 bases and J gave up 7 bases, with 8 bases separating them. Germline CDR1 reads KGHSH; CDR2 reads LQKENI. CDR3 size: 12 residues. The CDR3 DNA is TGTGCCAGCTCATCGGAGCACGGGGAGCTGTTTTTT. This gives the protein CASSSEHGELFF. Looking up the rest from reference TRBV18 and TRBJ2-2 gives the full variable domain: NAGVMQNPRHLVRRRGQEARLRCSPMKGHSHVYWYRQLPEEGLKFMVYLQKENIIDESGMPKERFSAEFPKEGPSILRIQQVVRGDSAAYFCASSSEHGELFFGEGSRLTVL.

This clone was recorded a few times. The V call is TRBV9, the J call TRBJ2-6, with D maybe TRBD1 (6 bases). Trimming took 0 bases from V and 0 from J, leaving 16 bases between them. CDR1 and CDR2 from the germline V gene are SGDLS and YYNGEE. CDR3 length: 19 residues. The CDR3: CASSVALAQGSSGANVLTF. The CDR3 region has the DNA TGTGCCAGCAGCGTAGCTTTAGCACAGGGCAGCTCTGGGGCCAACGTCCTGACTTTC.

This clone has more than one count but fewer than ten. The V gene is TRBV28, the J gene TRBJ2-7, with 12 positions matching TRBD1. V lost 3 bases and J lost 5; bases outside the gene matches: 5. The CDR3 totals 15 residues. Looked up from germline, CDR1 is MDHEN and CDR2 is SYDVKM. CDR3 DNA sequence: TGTGCCAGCAGTTTCGGGGGACAGGGGGCGGACGAGCAGTACTTC. It codes for CASSFGGQGADEQYF.

The chain is built from TRBV2 and TRBJ2-3; 8 nucleotides line up with TRBD1. J gave up 1 base and V 5 bases, and 8 bases lay outside the gene matches. The CDR3 totals 16 residues. Germline V gene data show CDR1 as SNHLY and CDR2 as FYNNEI. For the CDR3, the DNA is TGTGCCAGCAGTCGCGACAGGGGCTCGGGCACAGATACGCAGTATTTT. Residues: CASSRDRGSGTDTQYF.

The chain uses TRBV19 and TRBJ1-5, with TRBD1 matching over 8 bases. J was trimmed by 8 bases and V by 4 bases; bases with no gene match: 10. In germline, CDR1 is LNHDA, CDR2 SQIVND (reference sequence). This CDR3 comprises 15 residues. The CDR3 spells CASSTIGDRQKPQHF. CDR3 nucleotides: TGTGCCAGTAGTACGATAGGGGACAGGCAGAAGCCCCAGCATTTT.

The V call is TRBV5-6, the J call TRBJ1-5; 12 nucleotides agree with TRBD1. The CDR3 consists of 16 residues. Per germline, CDR1 SGHDT and CDR2 YYEEEE. With V trimmed by 2 bases and J by 5 bases, 5 bases remained unmatched. In nucleotides, the CDR3 is TGTGCCAGCAGCTTTCTCGGGACAGGGGGCGATCAGCCCCAGCATTTT. Residues: CASSFLGTGGDQPQHF.

The gene calls are TRBV7-9 and TRBJ1-1; 8 nucleotides line up with TRBD1. The length of the CDR3 is 15 residues. Germline trimming cut 5 bases from V and 0 bases from J; bases unmatched to any gene: 5. Germline V gene sequence: CDR1 SEHNR, CDR2 FQNEAQ (reference sequence). CDR3: CASSVGQDLNTEAFF. CDR3 DNA: TGTGCCAGCAGCGTGGGACAGGACTTGAACACTGAAGCTTTCTTT.

This sequence joins TRBV27 and TRBJ2-7; 7 bases match TRBD2. V trimming: 3 bases; J trimming: 2 bases; junction bases outside the gene matches: 10. This CDR3 is built from 16 residues. Germline CDR1 is MNHEY and CDR2 is SMNVEV (reference sequence). CDR3 in DNA: TGTGCCAGCAGTTTTGGGGTCGGGACTATGCCCTACGAGCAGTACTTC. Its protein product is CASSFGVGTMPYEQYF.

CDR3 nucleotides: TGTGCCAGCAGCCAAGGACGGAAAGGAGGGGTCACCTACGAGCAGTACTTC. Protein product: CASSQGRKGGVTYEQYF. This chain links TRBV7-6 with TRBJ2-7, with D maybe TRBD2 (6 bases). The CDR3 loop spans 17 amino acids. Germline CDR1 and CDR2: SGHVS and FNYEAQ. V shed 5 bases and J shed 2 bases, with 22 bases lying between them.

The rearrangement links TRBV7-3 to TRBJ2-1, with 7 nucleotides matching TRBD1. CDR1 is SGHTA and CDR2 is FQGTGA in the germline V gene. V shed 5 bases and J 5 bases; nucleotides not matched to a gene: 15. The CDR3 runs to 17 residues. The CDR3, as DNA: TGTGCCAGCAGCCAGGGGGTGGCTAGAGAAGTTAACAATGAGCAGTTCTTC. Translation gives CASSQGVAREVNNEQFF.

The chain combines TRBV25-1 with TRBJ2-7, with D perhaps matching TRBD2 (5 bases). The germline V and J ends were trimmed by 2 bases and 4 bases, with 12 bases remaining between them. Germline assignment: CDR1 MGHDK and CDR2 SYGVNS. The CDR3 is made up of 14 amino acids. CDR3 sequence reads: CASSEPGISYEQYF. CDR3 coding DNA: TGTGCCAGCAGTGAACCCGGGATCTCTTACGAGCAGTACTTC.

This clone was seen repeatedly, ten times or more. The V call is TRBV6-1, the J call TRBJ2-1; 8 nucleotides agree with TRBD1. V dropped 4 bases and J dropped 9; count of bases not matched to a gene: 5. This CDR3 has 13 residues. Looked up from germline, CDR1 is MNHNS and CDR2 is SASEGT. As DNA, the CDR3 is TGTGCCAGCAGTGCGGACAGGGTCAGTGAGCAGTTCTTC. This sequence encodes CASSADRVSEQFF.

This clone showed up just a few times. The chain combines TRBV5-1 with TRBJ2-7; D perhaps matches TRBD2 (6 bases). This CDR3 region has 14 residues. The germline V and J ends were trimmed by 0 bases and 0 bases, with 7 bases remaining between them. CDR1 and CDR2 (germline): SGHRS, YFSETQ. The CDR3 loop reads CASSLAGSSYEQYF. The CDR3 DNA sequence: TGCGCCAGCAGCTTGGCCGGGAGCTCCTACGAGCAGTACTTC.

This clone came up a few times. The genes are TRBV18 and TRBJ2-5, with 8 bases lining up with TRBD1. The CDR3 is 15 residues long. Germline CDR1 KGHSH, CDR2 LQKENI. After removal of 1 base from V and 3 bases from J, the junction contained 4 bases not matched to a gene. The CDR3 DNA follows: TGTGCCAGCTCACCACGGCAGGGGGCTAAAGAGACCCAGTACTTC. This encodes CASSPRQGAKETQYF. Looking up the rest from reference TRBV18 and TRBJ2-5 gives the full variable domain: NAGVMQNPRHLVRRRGQEARLRCSPMKGHSHVYWYRQLPEEGLKFMVYLQKENIIDESGMPKERFSAEFPKEGPSILRIQQVVRGDSAAYFCASSPRQGAKETQYFGPGTRLLVL.

Here the CDR3 reads CAWNDRGGEQYF. The CDR3 DNA is TGTGCCTGGAACGACAGGGGCGGCGAGCAGTACTTC. This chain joins TRBV30 and TRBJ2-7; 8 bases match TRBD1. Germline values: CDR1 GTSNPN, CDR2 SVGIG (reference sequence). The CDR3 runs 12 residues. V lost 4 bases to trimming and J lost 6 bases; unmatched junction nucleotides: 5.

The chain carries TRBV28 and TRBJ1-1, with D possibly being TRBD1 (5 bases). The CDR3 spans 13 residues. Looked up from germline, CDR1 is MDHEN and CDR2 is SYDVKM. Trimming took 6 bases from V and 8 from J, leaving 16 bases between them. This CDR3 is CASRGQAKKEAFF. The CDR3, as DNA: TGTGCCAGCAGGGGGCAGGCGAAAAAGGAAGCTTTCTTT.

This clone showed up just a few times. This chain joins TRBV29-1 and TRBJ2-7; TRBD1 might be the D (6 bases). The germline V gene encodes CDR1 SQVTM and CDR2 ANQGSEA. The CDR3 runs to 14 residues. The V and J ends lost 5 bases and 1 base respectively, with 15 bases between them. CDR3 sequence: CSVKDSGFSYEQYF. CDR3 DNA: TGCAGCGTTAAGGACAGCGGATTTTCCTACGAGCAGTACTTC.

The V gene is TRBV30, the J gene TRBJ2-3; 9 bases map to TRBD2. The V segment lost 3 bases and the J segment 0 bases; nucleotides outside the gene matches: 1. Germline V lookup: CDR1 GTSNPN, CDR2 SVGIG (reference sequence). The CDR3 spans 14 residues. The CDR3 spells CAWRTSGSTDTQYF. The CDR3, as DNA: TGTGCCTGGAGGACTAGCGGAAGCACAGATACGCAGTATTTT.